The sequence of this T cell receptor beta chain was determined in a study of CXCR3-negative and CXCR3-positive naive CD8 T cells. To note about this clonotype: Its antigen is undetermined.

Overall study findings and caveats: No difference in surface CD5 was seen between naive subsets, and TCR strength was inferred from TRB CDR3 properties. In both naive subsets diversity was comparably high, whereas memory CD8+ cells showed much lower diversity. In naive cells, CXCR3-negative and CXCR3-positive subsets had similar TRBV-TRBJ usage; memory cells differed.

TRB cDNA libraries were made by UMI-labeled 5' RACE. TCRdb reprocessed the 5' RACE reads and stores each CDR3 protein as one record, lacking DNA. Here the sample table reports 45,000 to 65,000 distinct CDR3 sequences. The V gene's germline CDR1 is SNHLY and CDR2 FYNNEI. The CDR3 covers 14 residues. The sample consisted of memory CD8+ T cells from blood. This sequence was found in a human donor in good health. Some clones in this sample may be carry-over from other donors' samples. V and J are TRBV2 and TRBJ2-7; the D call from TCRdb, TRBD2, cannot be confirmed without DNA. The CDR3 is CASSIPSGSYEQYF.